These 10 T cell receptor beta chains originate from one sample sequenced in a study of molecular identifiers for immune sequencing clone quantification. Each CDR3 protein is one row after TCRdb ran MiXCR on the PCR reads. The sample consists of about 640,000 distinct CDR3 sequences, about 20% of them appearing once. The sample was naive CD8+ T cells from blood, with Jurkat cell RNA spiked in. The subset denotes: FACS-sorted CD8+CD4-CCR7+CD45RA+ naive T cells. Every receptor here comes from a human donor in good health. Some libraries in this study had Jurkat cell RNA spiked in.

This clonotype has a count of ten or more. The chain recombines TRBV11-2 with TRBJ2-1, with D perhaps being TRBD1 or TRBD2 (5 bases each). This CDR3 comprises 13 residues. V was cut by 5 bases and J by 9 bases, with 14 bases left in between. The germline V gene encodes CDR1 SGHAT and CDR2 FQNNGV. CDR3 residues: CASSTPWGTEQFF. The CDR3 bases are TGTGCCAGCAGCACCCCATGGGGGACTGAGCAGTTCTTC.

The table lists this clonotype with a few counts. The chain couples TRBV4-3 to TRBJ2-1, with 8 positions matching TRBD2. The CDR3 has 15 residues. Germline values: CDR1 LGHNA, CDR2 YSLEER. The V gene end was trimmed by 1 base and the J gene end by 8 bases; junction bases not matched to a gene: 7. The CDR3 coding sequence is TGCGCCAGCAGCCAAGGGGGGACTAGGGGTCATGAGCAGTTCTTC. Its protein product is CASSQGGTRGHEQFF.

This clonotype has ten or more counts. The chain's CDR3 is CASSLGPLGAGTYNEQFF. The CDR3 DNA reads TGTGCCAGCAGCTTAGGGCCCCTAGGAGCGGGAACCTACAATGAGCAGTTCTTC. The chain is built from TRBV7-9 and TRBJ2-1; 7 bases agree with TRBD2. Looked up from germline, CDR1 is SEHNR and CDR2 is FQNEAQ (reference sequence). The CDR3 is 18 amino acids. Trimming removed 1 base from V and 2 bases from J; junction bases left unmatched: 11.

This clonotype came up a few times. The chain uses TRBV13 and TRBJ2-7; tentatively, D is TRBD1 (6 bases). V was cut by 2 bases and J by 4 bases, with 12 bases left in between. In germline, CDR1 is PRHDT, CDR2 FYEKMQ (reference sequence). The CDR3 totals 14 residues. For the CDR3, the DNA is TGTGCCAGCAGCTTATCCAGACAGGAGTACGAGCAGTACTTC. It codes for CASSLSRQEYEQYF.

This clonotype was detected only a few times. J is TRBJ2-7 and V is TRBV11-2, with D possibly called TRBD1 or TRBD2 (5 bases each). The CDR3 is 15 amino acids. The V gene lost 4 bases and the J gene lost 3 bases, with 16 bases spanning the gap. Germline assignment: CDR1 SGHAT and CDR2 FQNNGV. CDR3 protein: CASSSGRGMGYEQYF. The CDR3, as DNA: TGTGCCAGCAGCTCCGGTCGGGGCATGGGCTACGAGCAGTACTTC.

This clonotype has ten or more counts. The chain is built from TRBV14 and TRBJ2-7; the D is unclear. Germline CDR1 and CDR2: SGHDN and FVKESK. V was pared by 4 bases and J by 6 bases, with 10 bases between. This CDR3 spans 12 amino acids. CDR3 loop: CASSRLEGEQYF. CDR3 nucleotides: TGTGCCAGCAGCCGTCTCGAAGGCGAGCAGTACTTC.

As regards this clonotype: Germline and junction disagree at one end, which may indicate a read error. The chain uses TRBV6-2 or TRBV6-3 and TRBJ1-1, with 7 bases that match TRBD1. Germline lookup yields CDR1 MNHEY and CDR2 SVGEGT. The CDR3 has 17 amino acids. CDR3: CASSHYPPGTANTGAFF. The CDR3 DNA is TGTGCCAGCAGTCACTACCCCCCGGGGACAGCGAACACTGGAGCTTTCTTT.

This clonotype was counted many times. V usage is TRBV19 and J usage is TRBJ2-1, with TRBD1 as a possible D gene (5 bases). The CDR3 consists of 15 residues. Germline CDR1 is LNHDA and CDR2 is SQIVND (reference sequence). The germline V and J ends were trimmed by 3 bases and 0 bases, with 9 bases remaining between them. The CDR3: CASSMMQGSYNEQFF. As DNA, the CDR3 is TGTGCCAGTAGTATGATGCAGGGCTCCTACAATGAGCAGTTCTTC.

Points on this clonotype: A much larger clone differs by one base, so this may be a read error. The chain has TRBV7-9 and TRBJ1-1; D is unclear. Germline V gene data show CDR1 as SEHNR and CDR2 as FQNEAQ (reference sequence). The CDR3 runs to 15 residues. CDR3 in DNA: TGTGCCAGCAGCCCACGGACCCTTGGCGACACTGAAGCTTCCTTT. Residues: CASSPRTLGDTEASF.

There are many counts of this clonotype. The chain is built from TRBV7-9 and TRBJ1-5, with 8 bases identical to TRBD1. The junction had 2 bases not matched to a gene; V was cut back by 5 bases and J by 5 bases. Germline V lookup: CDR1 SEHNR, CDR2 FQNEAQ (reference sequence). The CDR3 runs 13 residues. CDR3 residues: CASSPTGDQPQHF. The CDR3 DNA follows: TGTGCCAGCAGCCCGACAGGGGATCAGCCCCAGCATTTT.